Detailed here is one TCR beta chain. The sample comes from a study of technical replicates of blood from a few donors. The germline V gene encodes CDR1 MGHDK and CDR2 SYGVNS. With 1 base clipped from V and 4 bases from J, the junction kept 14 bases outside the gene matches. This CDR3 has 18 residues. Libraries were prepared by immunoSEQ multiplex PCR; TCRdb keeps only in-frame clonotypes and omits some of them. The table lists about 75,000 clones, 90% to 95% of them singletons, with 0.35% to 0.45% in the top ten. The chain uses TRBV25-1 and TRBJ2-7; 9 bases line up with TRBD2. The sequence was obtained from a human donor in good health. Some clones in this sample may be carry-over from other donors' samples. Sequencing was performed on T cells isolated from PBMCs. The CDR3 protein is CASSESGSVAGDGYEQYF. The CDR3 region has the DNA TGTGCCAGCAGTGAATCGGGTAGCGTAGCGGGAGATGGTTACGAGCAGTACTTC.